The source of this TCR beta chain is a study of T cells in localized non-small cell lung cancer. Study outcomes and limitations: Peak T cell clonality was found in uninvolved adjacent lung, exceeding tumor. In adjacent lung, a median roughly 60 of the top 100 tumor clones were found. Higher blood T cell density went with longer overall survival. Investigators sequenced only a single tumor region, leaving heterogeneity possible.

As to this clone: The antigen is not known.

The protocol was immunoSEQ multiplex PCR, while the TCRdb copy is restricted to in-frame clones and leaves out a portion. The sample contains about 2,200 clones, 30% of which appear only once. The junction had 3 bases not matched to a gene; V was cut back by 5 bases and J by 4 bases. This CDR3 region has 14 residues. Germline lookup yields CDR1 GTSNPN and CDR2 SVGIG (reference sequence). The chain carries TRBV30 and TRBJ2-1, with 12 bases fitting TRBD2. Material: normal lung tissue next to the tumor, obtained before any cancer treatment. The TCR was taken from a female donor at least 60 years old with stage I squamous cell lung carcinoma. Written as DNA, the CDR3 is TGTGCCTGGGCTAGCGGGAGGGCTTACAATGAGCAGTTCTTC. This gives the protein CAWASGRAYNEQFF.